Below are 18 T cell receptor beta chains sequenced from a single sample in a study of blood T cells in healthy people across ages. Primers used in a second PCR of roughly 6 to 12 cycles were a sample-barcoded 5' primer and a J-beta primer mix. TCRdb recomputed calls from the 5' RACE reads with MiXCR, one row per CDR3 protein. The sample lists 780,000 or so distinct CDR3 sequences, about 55% occurring once. Sequenced material: blood. Receptor source: an elderly man in good health.

The chain joins TRBV20-1 to TRBJ2-3, with D possibly called TRBD1 or TRBD2 (6 bases each). V gave up 6 bases and J gave up 2 bases, with 21 bases separating them. CDR1 is DFQATT and CDR2 is SNEGSKA in the germline V gene (reference sequence). The CDR3 contains 16 residues. The CDR3 region has the DNA TGCAGTGCAAGTACTCGCCGGAGGGGGGCCACAGATACGCAGTATTTT. Translated, it gives CSASTRRRGATDTQYF.

The V call is TRBV24-1, the J call TRBJ2-3; 9 bases agree with TRBD2. Germline CDR1 KGHDR, CDR2 SFDVKD. The CDR3 is made up of 19 amino acids. Trimming took 4 bases from V and 0 from J; bases not matched to a gene: 13. The CDR3 coding sequence is TGTGCCACCAGTGACCGGTATATGCGGGAGGGTAGGAGCACAGATACGCAGTATTTT. Residues: CATSDRYMREGRSTDTQYF.

V gene TRBV25-1 combines with J gene TRBJ2-1; no firm D call. CDR1 is MGHDK and CDR2 is SYGVNS in the germline V gene. CDR3 length: 15 amino acids. The ends were cut back, 5 bases at V and 6 bases at J, with 17 bases in the middle. CDR3: CASSWAGGRTNEQFF. Written as DNA, the CDR3 is TGTGCCAGCAGTTGGGCTGGCGGACGGACCAATGAGCAGTTCTTC.

This rearrangement joins TRBV2 to TRBJ2-2; D unresolved. The V gene lost 8 bases and the J gene lost 6 bases, with 13 bases spanning the gap. This CDR3 has 13 residues. CDR1 SNHLY and CDR2 FYNNEI come from the germline V gene. The CDR3 here is CASANSFSGELFF. The CDR3 region has the DNA TGTGCCAGCGCGAATAGTTTCTCCGGGGAGCTGTTTTTT.

The V call is TRBV5-1, the J call TRBJ2-4, with 9 bases matching TRBD1. The assigned J gene may be wrong: the sequence end matches TRBJ2-7 better. The V gene's germline CDR1 is SGHRS and CDR2 YFSETQ. This CDR3 comprises 15 residues. In DNA, the CDR3 is TGCGCCAGCAGCTTGGCAACAGGGGGCGGCAACGAGCAGTACTTC. Amino acid sequence: CASSLATGGGNEQYF.

The V and J genes are TRBV20-1 and TRBJ2-7; 13 bases map to TRBD2. V lost 2 bases and J lost 5; bases outside the gene matches: 15. The length of the CDR3 is 18 residues. Germline V gives CDR1 DFQATT, CDR2 SNEGSKA (reference sequence). CDR3 DNA: TGCAGTGCTAGACCCCCGGGACTAGCGGGACTCAGGAGGGACGAGCAGTACTTC. Its protein is CSARPPGLAGLRRDEQYF.

CDR3 bases: TGTACCAGCAGCTTACCTGGGACAGGGGTTAATGGCTACACCTTC. Its protein is CTSSLPGTGVNGYTF. The chain links TRBV7-2 to TRBJ1-2; 10 bases map to TRBD1. Germline assignment: CDR1 SGHTA and CDR2 FQGNSA. This CDR3 is built from 15 residues. Trimming at V came to 2 bases and at J to 6 bases, leaving 6 bases not matched to a gene.

For this clonotype: One junction end does not reproduce the germline sequence, and a read error may be involved. The rearrangement links TRBV12-3 or TRBV12-4 to TRBJ2-1, with unresolved D. CDR3 length equals 16 residues. CDR3 DNA: TGTGCCAGCGGTTTAGCCTCGGCGACCCACCCTGGTGAGCAGTTCTTC. Translation gives CASGLASATHPGEQFF.

This sequence joins TRBV5-1 and TRBJ1-1, with D unresolved. V dropped 0 bases and J dropped 0 bases, with 9 bases sitting between them. This CDR3 region has 15 residues. Germline CDR1 is SGHRS and CDR2 is YFSETQ. CDR3 sequence (DNA): TGCGCCAGCAGCTTGGGTCGGTTCATGAACACTGAAGCTTTCTTT. It is translated as CASSLGRFMNTEAFF.

This clonotype has more than one count but fewer than ten. The V and J genes are TRBV20-1 and TRBJ2-5; a weak D match, TRBD2 (5 bases). The J call is doubtful: the DNA matches TRBJ2-7 better. This CDR3 spans 14 amino acids. Germline CDR1 DFQATT, CDR2 SNEGSKA (reference sequence). CDR3 region: CSARGTDWTYEQYF. The CDR3 nucleotides are TGCAGTGCTAGAGGGACGGACTGGACCTACGAGCAGTACTTC.

This clonotype was recorded once. The chain joins TRBV9 to TRBJ2-1; 7 bases line up with TRBD2. Trimming at V came to 2 bases and at J to 8 bases, leaving 10 bases not matched to a gene. Germline V gives CDR1 SGDLS, CDR2 YYNGEE. This CDR3 has 15 amino acids. CDR3 DNA sequence: TGTGCCAGCAGCGTCACTAGCGTGAAGGGAGATGAGCAGTTCTTC. The encoded protein is CASSVTSVKGDEQFF.

This clonotype was seen only a few times. The chain carries TRBV7-2 and TRBJ1-5, with 9 bases fitting TRBD1. The CDR3 runs to 14 residues. Germline V gene lookup returns CDR1 SGHTA and CDR2 FQGNSA. Losses at the gene ends were 5 bases for V and 3 bases for J; bases not matched to a gene: 2. The CDR3 nucleotides are TGTGCCAGCAGCACACAGGGGGCCAATCAGCCCCAGCATTTT. This translates into CASSTQGANQPQHF.

The chain employs TRBV24-1 and TRBJ2-1; D not resolved. CDR3 size: 13 residues. V was cut by 6 bases and J by 7 bases, with 12 bases left in between. CDR1 and CDR2 (germline): KGHDR, SFDVKD. This CDR3 reads CATSLSGPNEQFF. In DNA form, the CDR3 reads TGTGCCACCAGTCTATCTGGGCCTAATGAGCAGTTCTTC.

The gene calls are TRBV5-1 and TRBJ2-5, with D possibly being TRBD1 or TRBD2 (5 bases each). V lost 5 bases, J lost 2 bases, and 16 bases lay in between. The CDR3 loop spans 15 amino acids. Germline CDR1 reads SGHRS; CDR2 reads YFSETQ. CDR3 DNA sequence: TGCGCCAGCAGAGTTGGGACCCAGAATCAAGAGACCCAGTACTTC. Translated: CASRVGTQNQETQYF. Together with reference TRBV5-1 and TRBJ2-5, the CDR3 gives the full variable domain: KAGVTQTPRYLIKTRGQQVTLSCSPISGHRSVSWYQQTPGQGLQFLFEYFSETQRNKGNFPGRFSGRQFSNSRSEMNVSTLELGDSALYLCASRVGTQNQETQYFGPGTRLLVL.

This clonotype was found a few times. V and J are TRBV24-1 and TRBJ2-1; no clear D gene. The CDR3 has 11 amino acids. V was trimmed by 1 base and J by 10 bases, leaving 4 bases between them. Germline-derived CDR1 and CDR2 are KGHDR and SFDVKD. CDR3 in amino acids: CATSDFSEQFF. CDR3 nucleotides: TGTGCCACCAGTGATTTTTCGGAGCAGTTCTTC.

The CDR3 loop reads CASSEQDTQYF. DNA for the CDR3: TGTGCCAGCAGTGAGCAGGATACGCAGTATTTT. This chain joins TRBV12-3 or TRBV12-4 and TRBJ2-3; no definite D call. This CDR3 contains 11 residues. V was cut by 5 bases and J by 6 bases, with 6 bases left in between.

Concerning this clonotype: One end of the junction fails to match germline, which may point to a read error. The chain recombines TRBV10-3 with TRBJ2-4; 7 bases fit TRBD2. The J call is doubtful: the DNA matches TRBJ2-7 better. The CDR3 runs to 16 residues. The V gene's germline CDR1 is ENHRY and CDR2 SYGVKD. CDR3 sequence reads: CATSDILAERPYEQYF. The CDR3 DNA reads TGTGCCACCAGTGATATCCTAGCGGAAAGACCCTACGAGCAGTACTTC.

V is TRBV5-1 and J is TRBJ2-7, with 7 positions matching TRBD2. The germline V gene encodes CDR1 SGHRS and CDR2 YFSETQ. This CDR3 is built from 15 residues. After removal of 1 base from V and 3 bases from J, the junction contained 7 bases not matched to a gene. The CDR3: CASSLKSGDRYEQYF. The CDR3 DNA reads as TGCGCCAGCAGCTTGAAAAGCGGGGACCGCTACGAGCAGTACTTC.